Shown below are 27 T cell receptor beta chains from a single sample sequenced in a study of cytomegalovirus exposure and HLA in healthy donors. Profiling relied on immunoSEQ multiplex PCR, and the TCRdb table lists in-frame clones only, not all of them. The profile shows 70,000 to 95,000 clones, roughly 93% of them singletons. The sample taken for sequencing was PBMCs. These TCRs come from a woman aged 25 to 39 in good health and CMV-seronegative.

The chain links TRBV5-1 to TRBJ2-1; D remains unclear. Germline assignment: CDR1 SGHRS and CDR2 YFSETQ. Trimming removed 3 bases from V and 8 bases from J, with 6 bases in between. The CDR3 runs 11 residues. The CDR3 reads CASSSLYEQFF. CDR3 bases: TGCGCCAGCAGCTCACTATATGAGCAGTTCTTC. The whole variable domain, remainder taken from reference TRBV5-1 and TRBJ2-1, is KAGVTQTPRYLIKTRGQQVTLSCSPISGHRSVSWYQQTPGQGLQFLFEYFSETQRNKGNFPGRFSGRQFSNSRSEMNVSTLELGDSALYLCASSSLYEQFFGPGTRLTVL.

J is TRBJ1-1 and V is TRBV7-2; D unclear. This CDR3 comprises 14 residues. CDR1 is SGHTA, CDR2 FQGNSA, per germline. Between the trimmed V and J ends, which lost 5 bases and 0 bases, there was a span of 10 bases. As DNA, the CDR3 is TGTGCCAGCAGCAGACTCGGCCTGAACACTGAAGCTTTCTTT. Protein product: CASSRLGLNTEAFF.

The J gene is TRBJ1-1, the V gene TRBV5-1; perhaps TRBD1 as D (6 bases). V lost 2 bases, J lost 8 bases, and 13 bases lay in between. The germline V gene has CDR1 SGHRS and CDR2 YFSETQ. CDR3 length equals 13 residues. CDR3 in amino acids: CASSFTGSSEAFF. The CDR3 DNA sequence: TGCGCCAGCAGCTTTACAGGGAGTTCGGAAGCTTTCTTT.

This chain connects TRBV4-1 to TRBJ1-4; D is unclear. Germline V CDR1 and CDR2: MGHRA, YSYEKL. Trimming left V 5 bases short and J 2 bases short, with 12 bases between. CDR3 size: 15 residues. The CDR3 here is CASSGPTRTNEKLFF. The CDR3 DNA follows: TGCGCCAGCAGCGGCCCAACACGTACTAATGAAAAACTGTTTTTT.

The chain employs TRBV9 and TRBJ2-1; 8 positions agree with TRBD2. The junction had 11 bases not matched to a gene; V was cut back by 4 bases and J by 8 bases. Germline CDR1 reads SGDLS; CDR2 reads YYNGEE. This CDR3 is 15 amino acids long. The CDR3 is CASSPRAGGRDEQFF. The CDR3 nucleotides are TGTGCCAGCAGCCCCCGGGCGGGGGGCCGGGATGAGCAGTTCTTC.

The CDR3 bases are TGTGCCAGCAGCAAAGGTCCGGGGGGACGGTACTATGGCTACACCTTC. The encoded protein is CASSKGPGGRYYGYTF. The chain links TRBV21-1 to TRBJ1-2. TRBV21-1 is noted as a pseudogene. This CDR3 contains 16 residues.

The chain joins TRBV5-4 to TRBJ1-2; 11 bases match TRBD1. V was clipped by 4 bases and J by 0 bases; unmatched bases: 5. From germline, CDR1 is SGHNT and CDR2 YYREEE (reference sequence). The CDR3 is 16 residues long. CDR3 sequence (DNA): TGTGCCAGCAGCACCGGACAGGGGGCAACTAACTATGGCTACACCTTC. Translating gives CASSTGQGATNYGYTF.

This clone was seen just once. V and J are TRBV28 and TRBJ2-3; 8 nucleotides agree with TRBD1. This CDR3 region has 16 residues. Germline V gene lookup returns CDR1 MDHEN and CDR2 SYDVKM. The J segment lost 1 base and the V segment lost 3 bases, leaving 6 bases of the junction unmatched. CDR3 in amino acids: CASSFPTGDGTDTQYF. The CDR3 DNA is TGTGCCAGCAGTTTCCCGACAGGGGACGGCACAGATACGCAGTATTTT.

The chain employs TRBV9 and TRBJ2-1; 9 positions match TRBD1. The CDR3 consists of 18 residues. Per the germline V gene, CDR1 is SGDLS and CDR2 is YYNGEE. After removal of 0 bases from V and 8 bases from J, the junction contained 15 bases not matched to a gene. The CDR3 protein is CASSVEGRGTGKSDEQFF. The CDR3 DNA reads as TGTGCCAGCAGCGTAGAGGGTCGGGGGACAGGGAAATCGGATGAGCAGTTCTTC.

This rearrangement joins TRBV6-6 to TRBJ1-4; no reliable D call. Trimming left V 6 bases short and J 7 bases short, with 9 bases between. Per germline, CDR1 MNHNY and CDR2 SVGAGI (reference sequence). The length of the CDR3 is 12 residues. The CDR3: CASRNTAEKLFF. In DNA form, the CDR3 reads TGTGCCAGCAGGAATACTGCTGAAAAACTGTTTTTT.

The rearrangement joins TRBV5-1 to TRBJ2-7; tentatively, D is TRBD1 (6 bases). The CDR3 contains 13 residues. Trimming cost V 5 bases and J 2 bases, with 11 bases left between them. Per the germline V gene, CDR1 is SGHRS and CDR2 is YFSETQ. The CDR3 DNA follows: TGCGCCAGCAGAATAACAGGGACCTACGAGCAGTACTTC. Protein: CASRITGTYEQYF. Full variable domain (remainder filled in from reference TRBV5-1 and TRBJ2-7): KAGVTQTPRYLIKTRGQQVTLSCSPISGHRSVSWYQQTPGQGLQFLFEYFSETQRNKGNFPGRFSGRQFSNSRSEMNVSTLELGDSALYLCASRITGTYEQYFGPGTRLTVT.

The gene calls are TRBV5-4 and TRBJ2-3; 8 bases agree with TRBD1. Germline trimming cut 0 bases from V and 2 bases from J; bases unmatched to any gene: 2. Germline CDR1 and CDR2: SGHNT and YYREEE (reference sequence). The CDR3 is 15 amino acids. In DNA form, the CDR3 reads TGTGCCAGCAGCTTGGACAGGGGGTACACAGATACGCAGTATTTT. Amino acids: CASSLDRGYTDTQYF.

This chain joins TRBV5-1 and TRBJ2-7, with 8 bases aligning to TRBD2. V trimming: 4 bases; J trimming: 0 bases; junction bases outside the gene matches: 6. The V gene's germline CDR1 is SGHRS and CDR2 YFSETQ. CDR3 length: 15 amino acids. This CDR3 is CASSKLAVSSYEQYF. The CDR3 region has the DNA TGCGCCAGCAGCAAACTAGCGGTAAGCTCCTACGAGCAGTACTTC.

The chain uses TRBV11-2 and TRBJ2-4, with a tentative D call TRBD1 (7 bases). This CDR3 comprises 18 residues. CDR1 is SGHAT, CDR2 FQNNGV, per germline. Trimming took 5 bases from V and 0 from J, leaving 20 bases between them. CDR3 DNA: TGTGCCAGCAGCCGTCATACGACAGGGACTCTAGCCAAAAACATTCAGTACTTC. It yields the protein CASSRHTTGTLAKNIQYF.

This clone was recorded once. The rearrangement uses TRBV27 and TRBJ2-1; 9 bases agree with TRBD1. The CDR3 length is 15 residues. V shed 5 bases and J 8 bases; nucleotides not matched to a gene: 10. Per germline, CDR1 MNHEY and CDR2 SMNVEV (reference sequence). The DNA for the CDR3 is TGTGCCAGCAGTCTCCCCGGGACAGGGATACATGAGCAGTTCTTC. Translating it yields CASSLPGTGIHEQFF.

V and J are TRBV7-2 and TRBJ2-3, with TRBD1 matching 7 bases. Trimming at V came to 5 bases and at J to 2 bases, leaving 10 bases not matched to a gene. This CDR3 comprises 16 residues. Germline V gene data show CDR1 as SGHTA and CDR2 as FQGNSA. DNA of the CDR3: TGTGCCAGCAGCCTACAGGGGCCTGGGGTCACAGATACGCAGTATTTT. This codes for CASSLQGPGVTDTQYF.

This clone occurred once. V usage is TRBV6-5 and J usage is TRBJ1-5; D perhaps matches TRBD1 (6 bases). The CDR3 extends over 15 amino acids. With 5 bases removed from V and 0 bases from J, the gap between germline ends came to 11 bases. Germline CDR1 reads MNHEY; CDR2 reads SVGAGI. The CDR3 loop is CASSRDNYSNQPQHF. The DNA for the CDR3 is TGTGCCAGCAGTAGGGACAACTATAGCAATCAGCCCCAGCATTTT.

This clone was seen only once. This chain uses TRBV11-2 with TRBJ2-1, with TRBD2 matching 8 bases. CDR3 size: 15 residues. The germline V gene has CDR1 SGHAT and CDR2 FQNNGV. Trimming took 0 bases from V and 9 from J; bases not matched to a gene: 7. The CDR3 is CASSLEILSGGEQFF. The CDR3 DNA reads TGTGCCAGCAGCTTAGAAATCCTCAGCGGGGGTGAGCAGTTCTTC.

In nucleotides, the CDR3 is TGTGCCAGCAGGGAACTAGCGGGAGTGGGGTACAATGAGCAGTTCTTC. This codes for CASRELAGVGYNEQFF. The chain is built from TRBV2 and TRBJ2-1, with TRBD2 matching 11 bases. Germline V gene data show CDR1 as SNHLY and CDR2 as FYNNEI. The V segment lost 6 bases and the J segment 4 bases; nucleotides outside the gene matches: 8. The CDR3 contains 16 residues.

CDR3 sequence reads: CASSPSSGNTGELFF. CDR3 DNA: TGTGCCAGCTCACCATCGTCGGGAAACACCGGGGAGCTGTTTTTT. V and J are TRBV18 and TRBJ2-2; D might be TRBD2 (5 bases). CDR3 length equals 15 residues. Trimming left V 2 bases short and J 2 bases short, with 9 bases between. In germline, CDR1 is KGHSH, CDR2 LQKENI.

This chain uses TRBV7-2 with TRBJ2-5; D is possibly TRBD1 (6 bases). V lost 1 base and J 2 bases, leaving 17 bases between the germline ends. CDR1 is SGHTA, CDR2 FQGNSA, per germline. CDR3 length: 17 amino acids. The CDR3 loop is CASSLGIREGTQETQYF. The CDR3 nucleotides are TGTGCCAGCAGCTTAGGTATAAGAGAAGGGACACAAGAGACCCAGTACTTC. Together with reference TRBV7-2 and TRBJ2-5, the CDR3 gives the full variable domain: GAGVSQSPSNKVTEKGKDVELRCDPISGHTALYWYRQSLGQGLEFLIYFQGNSAPDKSGLPSDRFSAERTGGSVSTLTIQRTQQEDSAVYLCASSLGIREGTQETQYFGPGTRLLVL.

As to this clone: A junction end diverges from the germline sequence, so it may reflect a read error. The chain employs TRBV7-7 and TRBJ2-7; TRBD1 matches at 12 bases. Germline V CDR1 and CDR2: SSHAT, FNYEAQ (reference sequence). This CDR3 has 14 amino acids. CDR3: CASSLGQGAYEQYF. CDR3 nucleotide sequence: TGTGCTAGCAGCCTGGGACAGGGGGCATACGAGCAGTACTTC.

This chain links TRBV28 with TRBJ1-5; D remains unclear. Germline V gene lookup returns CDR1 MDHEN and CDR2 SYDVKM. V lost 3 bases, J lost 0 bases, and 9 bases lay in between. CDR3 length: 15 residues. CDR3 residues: CASSLYGNSNQPQHF. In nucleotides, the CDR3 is TGTGCCAGCAGTTTGTACGGGAATAGCAATCAGCCCCAGCATTTT.

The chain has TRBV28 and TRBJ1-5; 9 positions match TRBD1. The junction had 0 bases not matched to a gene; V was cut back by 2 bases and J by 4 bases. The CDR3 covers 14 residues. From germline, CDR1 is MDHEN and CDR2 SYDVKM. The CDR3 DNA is TGTGCCAGCAGTTTAGGACAGGGGAATCAGCCCCAGCATTTT. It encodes CASSLGQGNQPQHF.

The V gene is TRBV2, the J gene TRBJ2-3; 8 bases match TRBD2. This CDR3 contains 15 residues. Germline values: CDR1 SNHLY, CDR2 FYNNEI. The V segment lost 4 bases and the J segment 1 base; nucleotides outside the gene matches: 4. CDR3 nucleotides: TGTGCCAGCAGTGTGTATAGCGGGGGCACAGATACGCAGTATTTT. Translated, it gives CASSVYSGGTDTQYF.

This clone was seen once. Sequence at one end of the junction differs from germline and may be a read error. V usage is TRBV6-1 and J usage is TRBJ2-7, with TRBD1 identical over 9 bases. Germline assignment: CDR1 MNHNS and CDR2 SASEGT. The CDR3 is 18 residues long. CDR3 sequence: CASTEGPQGTGIPYEQYF. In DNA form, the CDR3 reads TGTGCCAGCACTGAAGGCCCCCAGGGGACAGGGATCCCCTACGAGCAGTACTTC.

The CDR3 loop is CASNGTDPETDTQYF. For the CDR3, the DNA is TGTGCCAGCAACGGCACAGACCCTGAAACAGATACGCAGTATTTT. The chain uses TRBV11-2 and TRBJ2-3; D gene ambiguous. Germline lookup yields CDR1 SGHAT and CDR2 FQNNGV. This CDR3 is 15 amino acids long. With 7 bases removed from V and 3 bases from J, the gap between germline ends came to 17 bases.